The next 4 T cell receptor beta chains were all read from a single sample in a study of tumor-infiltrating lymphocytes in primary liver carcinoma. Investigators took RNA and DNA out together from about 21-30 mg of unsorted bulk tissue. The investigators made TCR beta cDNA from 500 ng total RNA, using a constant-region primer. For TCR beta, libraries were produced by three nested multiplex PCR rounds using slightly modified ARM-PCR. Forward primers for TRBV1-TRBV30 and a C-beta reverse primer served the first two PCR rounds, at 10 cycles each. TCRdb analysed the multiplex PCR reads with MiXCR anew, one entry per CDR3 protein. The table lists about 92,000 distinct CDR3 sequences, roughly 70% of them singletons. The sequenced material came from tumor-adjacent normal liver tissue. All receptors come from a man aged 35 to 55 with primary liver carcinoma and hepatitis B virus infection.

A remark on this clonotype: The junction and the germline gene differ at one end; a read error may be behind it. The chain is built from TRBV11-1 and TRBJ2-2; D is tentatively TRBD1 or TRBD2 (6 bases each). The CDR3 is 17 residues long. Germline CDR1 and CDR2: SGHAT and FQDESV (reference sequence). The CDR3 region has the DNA TGTGCTAGCAGCTTAGCGGACCCAGGGGCGAACACAGGGGAGCTGTTTTTT. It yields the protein CASSLADPGANTGELFF.

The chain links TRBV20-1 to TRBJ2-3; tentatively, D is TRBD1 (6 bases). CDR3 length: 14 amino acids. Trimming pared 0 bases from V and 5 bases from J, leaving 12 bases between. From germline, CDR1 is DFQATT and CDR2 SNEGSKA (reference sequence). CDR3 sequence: CSARDVGGLDTQYF. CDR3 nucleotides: TGCAGTGCTAGAGATGTAGGGGGATTAGATACGCAGTATTTT.

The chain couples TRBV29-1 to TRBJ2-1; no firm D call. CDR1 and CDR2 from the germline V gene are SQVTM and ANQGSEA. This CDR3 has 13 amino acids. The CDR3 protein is CNIEETISNEQFF. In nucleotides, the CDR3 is TGCAACATTGAAGAGACCATTAGCAATGAGCAGTTCTTC.

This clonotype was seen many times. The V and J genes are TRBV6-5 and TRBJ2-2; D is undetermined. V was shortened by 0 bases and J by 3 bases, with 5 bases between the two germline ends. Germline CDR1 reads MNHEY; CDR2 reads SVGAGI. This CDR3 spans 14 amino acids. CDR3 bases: TGTGCCAGCAGTTACTCTCGGGACACCGGGGAGCTGTTTTTT. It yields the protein CASSYSRDTGELFF.